Below are 6 T cell receptor beta chains sequenced from a single sample in a study of control samples from healthy donors and cancer patients. Sequencing was performed with immunoSEQ multiplex PCR; in TCRdb, only in-frame clones are kept and a portion is missing. The sample has approximately 97,000 clones, approximately 86% seen once. Sequenced input: blood. Receptors were obtained from a man aged 25 to 40 in good health.

This chain joins TRBV3-1 (or the pseudogene TRBV3-2) and TRBJ2-3; unclear D gene. The V gene lost 2 bases and the J gene lost 5 bases, with 2 bases spanning the gap. CDR1 is LGHDT, CDR2 YNNKEL, per germline (reference sequence). This CDR3 region has 11 residues. For the CDR3, the DNA is TGTGCCAGCAGCCAACTAGATACGCAGTATTTT. This gives the protein CASSQLDTQYF.

This clone was found once. V and J are TRBV3-1 (or the pseudogene TRBV3-2) and TRBJ1-4, with 10 bases that match TRBD1. The CDR3 runs 16 residues. CDR1 is LGHDT, CDR2 YNNKEL, per germline (reference sequence). After removal of 2 bases from V and 3 bases from J, the junction contained 3 bases not matched to a gene. The CDR3: CASSQQGTGANEKLFF. CDR3 DNA: TGTGCCAGCAGCCAACAAGGGACAGGGGCTAATGAAAAACTGTTTTTT.

As concerns this clone: This same CDR3 is encoded by further DNA sequences in the sample. The CDR3 loop reads CASRGGPPSYEQYF. Here the CDR3 DNA reads TGTGCCAGCAGGGGGGGGCCCCCCTCATACGAGCAGTACTTC. The chain is built from TRBV7-2 and TRBJ2-7, with D tentatively TRBD2 (7 bases). Looked up from germline, CDR1 is SGHTA and CDR2 is FQGNSA. This CDR3 is 14 amino acids long. Trimming shortened V by 6 bases and J by 4 bases, and 16 bases separated the two germline ends.

This rearrangement joins TRBV6-5 to TRBJ1-2; D not resolved. The V and J ends lost 6 bases and 4 bases respectively, with 18 bases between them. Per the germline V gene, CDR1 is MNHEY and CDR2 is SVGAGI. This CDR3 contains 15 residues. CDR3 bases: TGTGCCAGCAGCCGGGGTGGAGGGCGGTCCTATGGCTACACCTTC. Amino acids: CASSRGGGRSYGYTF.

V usage is TRBV21-1 and J usage is TRBJ1-2; the D call of TRBD1 is as the table states it, not checked on the DNA. TRBV21-1 is a listed pseudogene. The CDR3 runs 14 residues. Here the CDR3 reads CASSTLRDRVGYTF. CDR3 coding DNA: TGTGCCAGCAGCACCTTAAGGGACAGGGTTGGCTACACCTTC.

The V and J genes are TRBV12-3 or TRBV12-4 and TRBJ1-2, with a possible D match to TRBD1 (6 bases). The CDR3 length is 13 residues. V was pared by 3 bases and J by 8 bases, with 13 bases between. The CDR3 DNA sequence: TGTGCCAGCAGTTTTCGGGGGGCTGACGGCTACACCTTC. Encoded protein: CASSFRGADGYTF.